Below are 18 T cell receptor beta chains sequenced from a single sample in a study of shared clonotypes between healthy human individuals. The protocol was immunoSEQ multiplex PCR, while the TCRdb copy is restricted to in-frame clones and leaves out a portion. Of approximately 1,500,000 clones in the sample, approximately 98% were seen once. Material: naive CD4+ T cells sorted from blood. Regarding subset: CD45RA+ positively selected. The receptors were gathered from a man between 25 and 39 years old in good health.

V gene TRBV28 combines with J gene TRBJ2-3, with D possibly being TRBD2 (5 bases). V lost 8 bases and J lost 0, with 15 bases in between. There are 15 residues in the CDR3. Per the germline V gene, CDR1 is MDHEN and CDR2 is SYDVKM. This chain's CDR3 is CASGFAADSTDTQYF. The CDR3 DNA reads as TGTGCCAGCGGCTTCGCAGCGGATAGCACAGATACGCAGTATTTT.

V usage is TRBV11-2 and J usage is TRBJ1-3, with 8 bases matching TRBD1. CDR3 length: 18 amino acids. Per germline, CDR1 SGHAT and CDR2 FQNNGV. The junction had 15 bases not matched to a gene; V was cut back by 5 bases and J by 3 bases. The CDR3 protein is CASSPRPGQGSGGNTIYF. CDR3 nucleotides: TGTGCCAGCAGCCCCCGCCCCGGACAGGGATCTGGTGGAAACACCATATATTTT. The full variable domain, with the rest looked up from reference TRBV11-2 and TRBJ1-3, is EAGVAQSPRYKIIEKRQSVAFWCNPISGHATLYWYQQILGQGPKLLIQFQNNGVVDDSQLPKDRFSAERLKGVDSTLKIQPAKLEDSAVYLCASSPRPGQGSGGNTIYFGEGSWLTVV.

This rearrangement joins TRBV4-1 to TRBJ2-5; 10 bases fit TRBD2. The CDR3 is 20 amino acids. Germline-derived CDR1 and CDR2 are MGHRA and YSYEKL. V gave up 1 base and J gave up 1 base; unmatched junction bases: 15. The CDR3 DNA reads TGCGCCAGCAGCCAAGGGGTTAGCGGCAGGCTAGCGGGGGTCCAAGAGACCCAGTACTTC. Translated: CASSQGVSGRLAGVQETQYF.

The rearrangement uses TRBV10-3 and TRBJ2-5; tentative D call: TRBD2 (5 bases). Trimming pared 3 bases from V and 2 bases from J, leaving 13 bases between. There are 15 residues in the CDR3. Germline-derived CDR1 and CDR2 are ENHRY and SYGVKD. Written as DNA, the CDR3 is TGTGCCATCAGTGATCGAGGGAGAGAACAAGAGACCCAGTACTTC. It codes for CAISDRGREQETQYF.

The chain recombines TRBV7-2 with TRBJ2-7, with no clear D. Germline loops: CDR1 SGHTA, CDR2 FQGNSA. V shed 5 bases and J shed 6 bases, with 8 bases lying between them. The CDR3 extends over 11 amino acids. The CDR3 here is CASSVLTEQYF. In nucleotides, the CDR3 is TGTGCCAGCAGCGTACTTACCGAGCAGTACTTC.

The chain employs TRBV19 and TRBJ2-1, with D hard to call. This CDR3 comprises 13 residues. The germline gives CDR1 LNHDA, CDR2 SQIVND (reference sequence). The ends were cut back, 7 bases at V and 2 bases at J, with 9 bases in the middle. CDR3 residues: CASTMTPYNEQFF. The CDR3 coding sequence is TGTGCCAGTACCATGACCCCCTACAATGAGCAGTTCTTC.

The chain recombines TRBV7-2 with TRBJ2-5; 7 nucleotides align to TRBD2. V gave up 2 bases and J gave up 6 bases; unmatched junction bases: 9. CDR3 length: 15 residues. Germline V CDR1 and CDR2: SGHTA, FQGNSA. The CDR3 loop reads CASSLSGGSSKTQYF. The CDR3 region has the DNA TGTGCCAGCAGCTTATCCGGCGGGAGTTCAAAGACCCAGTACTTC.

The chain uses TRBV2 and TRBJ1-1; 7 bases align to TRBD1. Trimming took 6 bases from V and 4 from J; bases not matched to a gene: 8. Germline loops: CDR1 SNHLY, CDR2 FYNNEI. The CDR3 has 14 residues. CDR3: CASRYRGGATEAFF. DNA of the CDR3: TGTGCCAGCAGGTACAGGGGAGGGGCCACTGAAGCTTTCTTT.

The chain links TRBV7-3 to TRBJ2-1, with 13 positions matching TRBD2. This CDR3 spans 16 amino acids. After removal of 5 bases from V and 7 bases from J, the junction contained 8 bases not matched to a gene. Germline CDR1 SGHTA, CDR2 FQGTGA. The CDR3 sequence is CASSPGLAGDANEQFF. The DNA of the CDR3 is TGTGCCAGCAGCCCAGGACTAGCGGGAGATGCAAATGAGCAGTTCTTC.

V usage is TRBV7-2 and J usage is TRBJ2-7; perhaps TRBD2 as D (6 bases). From germline, CDR1 is SGHTA and CDR2 FQGNSA. V was pared by 8 bases and J by 3 bases, with 17 bases between. The CDR3 runs to 14 residues. DNA of the CDR3: TGTGCCAGCGTCCCCGGGGGAATCGGCTACGAGCAGTACTTC. It encodes CASVPGGIGYEQYF.

The chain recombines TRBV5-1 with TRBJ1-1, with no clear D. CDR3 length: 16 amino acids. Germline V lookup: CDR1 SGHRS, CDR2 YFSETQ. The V end lost 0 bases, the J end lost 5 bases, and 17 bases lay between the germline ends. CDR3 nucleotide sequence: TGCGCCAGCAGCTTGGAGAGTAGGGTTTGGAGGACTGAAGCTTTCTTT. Translating it yields CASSLESRVWRTEAFF.

The genes are TRBV11-2 and TRBJ2-4; D gene ambiguous. Germline V gene sequence: CDR1 SGHAT, CDR2 FQNNGV. The CDR3 is 13 residues long. V was pared by 1 base and J by 1 base, with 2 bases between. The CDR3 DNA is TGTGCCAGCAGCTTAGCGGCCAAAAACATTCAGTACTTC. Protein: CASSLAAKNIQYF.

The chain recombines TRBV18 with TRBJ1-1, with 7 bases identical to TRBD1. There are 13 residues in the CDR3. V lost 3 bases to trimming and J lost 9 bases; unmatched junction nucleotides: 7. CDR1 and CDR2 from the germline V gene are KGHSH and LQKENI. In DNA form, the CDR3 reads TGTGCCAGCTCACCGCCCGGGACAGAGAAAGCTTTCTTT. Translated, it gives CASSPPGTEKAFF.

This clone is a singleton in its sample. This rearrangement joins TRBV30 to TRBJ2-3; 15 nucleotides match TRBD2. Germline CDR1 GTSNPN, CDR2 SVGIG (reference sequence). With V trimmed by 7 bases and J by 6 bases, 2 bases remained unmatched. The CDR3 extends over 13 amino acids. CDR3 residues: CAYGLAGGDTQYF. For the CDR3, the DNA is TGTGCCTATGGACTAGCGGGAGGGGATACGCAGTATTTT.

Comments on this clone: Other nucleotide sequences from this sample produce the same CDR3. The V and J genes are TRBV5-4 and TRBJ2-5; D perhaps matches TRBD2 (6 bases). Germline assignment: CDR1 SGHNT and CDR2 YYREEE (reference sequence). This CDR3 has 14 amino acids. With 2 bases removed from V and 5 bases from J, the gap between germline ends came to 13 bases. This CDR3 is CASSLTGAGETQYF. CDR3 DNA sequence: TGTGCCAGCAGCTTAACGGGAGCTGGGGAGACCCAGTACTTC.

The chain has TRBV2 and TRBJ2-1; 11 bases align to TRBD2. Germline V lookup: CDR1 SNHLY, CDR2 FYNNEI. J was trimmed by 0 bases and V by 10 bases; bases with no gene match: 5. CDR3 length: 15 amino acids. The chain's CDR3 is CAIIAGGSSYNEQFF. The DNA of the CDR3 is TGTGCCATCATAGCGGGGGGGAGCTCCTACAATGAGCAGTTCTTC.

The chain joins TRBV5-1 to TRBJ2-2; 10 nucleotides align to TRBD2. This CDR3 spans 18 amino acids. CDR1 SGHRS and CDR2 YFSETQ come from the germline V gene. V dropped 3 bases and J dropped 3; count of bases not matched to a gene: 11. The CDR3 reads CASSSGLAALWDTGELFF. The DNA of the CDR3 is TGCGCCAGCAGCTCCGGACTAGCGGCCCTGTGGGACACCGGGGAGCTGTTTTTT.

This chain connects TRBV2 to TRBJ1-4; D ambiguous. Per germline, CDR1 SNHLY and CDR2 FYNNEI. The length of the CDR3 is 15 residues. Trimming left V 5 bases short and J 2 bases short, with 12 bases between. The CDR3 DNA sequence: TGTGCCAGCAGTCCCTTTGCTTCGACTAATGAAAAACTGTTTTTT. It is translated as CASSPFASTNEKLFF.